This paragraph covers one TCR beta chain sequence. Stable Graves' hyperthyroidism meant no ophthalmopathy progression within 18 months. PBMCs stemmed from around 10 ml fresh peripheral blood. This CDR3 comprises 16 residues. Germline values: CDR1 MGHRA, CDR2 YSYEKL. V lost 2 bases and J lost 1, with 12 bases in between. This sample is part of a study of T cells in Graves' hyperthyroidism and ophthalmopathy. Study in general: Peripheral blood was taken when the disease was first diagnosed, before any treatment began.

There were TCR beta CDR3 regions amplified from RNA transcripts. First-round RT-PCR with HTBI primers amplified the TCR CDR3 region. Each CDR3 protein is one row after TCRdb ran MiXCR on the multiplex PCR reads. Among a few hundred thousand distinct CDR3 sequences listed, less than 20% were seen once. This receptor was identified in a woman aged 25 to 45 with Graves' hyperthyroidism. The chain employs TRBV4-1 and TRBJ1-5; TRBD1 might be the D (5 bases). The specimen sequenced was blood. The CDR3 nucleotides are TGCGCCAGCAGCCAATTTGGGGACGGAAGCAATCAGCCCCAGCATTTT. Encoded protein: CASSQFGDGSNQPQHF.